The sample holds one count of the clone carrying this T cell receptor beta chain. The source of the sample is a study of blood T cell repertoires in COVID-19. Study summary: From the United States, Italy and Spain came samples of acute and convalescent COVID-19. PBMCs, B-cell-depleted T cells, or T cells were the source of the cDNA or gDNA that made up the material.

CDR3 size: 13 residues. Germline values: CDR1 MDHEN, CDR2 SYDVKM. The V gene end was trimmed by 6 bases and the J gene end by 3 bases; junction bases not matched to a gene: 3. Authors' analysis steps: Scientists estimated how many nucleated cells there were by amplifying reference gene primers. Only in-frame clones appear in the TCRdb table, and some are missing; sequencing was by immunoSEQ multiplex PCR. V and J calls plus clone size are reproduced from that table; the DNA served to infer D and trimming. The data contain 85,000 to 130,000 clones, 70% to 85% of them singletons. The chain uses TRBV28 and TRBJ1-1, with 8 nucleotides matching TRBD1. The TCR originated in a woman aged 55-70 years with acute or convalescent COVID-19. The sequenced sample consisted of peripheral blood. For the CDR3, the DNA is TGTGCCAGCAGACTACAGGGGGACACTGAAGCTTTCTTT. As protein: CASRLQGDTEAFF.